The 10 T cell receptor beta chains given below trace back to one sample, sequenced in a study of CD8+ T cells in alopecia areata. RNA was extracted and reverse transcribed into cDNA as the sequencing template. Method: immunoSEQ multiplex PCR; TCRdb's copy keeps in-frame clones and lacks some. The sample lists roughly 230,000 clones, approximately 45% occurring once. Regarding treatment: oral pan-JAK inhibitor, 5-10 mg twice daily. The source was CD4+ T cells sorted from blood, collected around week 37, from a patient treated with tofacitinib. The source is a human donor with alopecia areata.

The CDR3: CASFQGLNQPQHF. CDR3 coding DNA: TGTGCCAGCTTCCAGGGCCTCAATCAGCCCCAGCATTTT. The chain employs TRBV6-5 and TRBJ1-5; D might be TRBD1 (5 bases). The CDR3 has 13 residues. Germline V gives CDR1 MNHEY, CDR2 SVGAGI. V was pared by 8 bases and J by 3 bases, with 11 bases between.

The rearrangement links TRBV4-1 to TRBJ2-3; no clear D. Germline V CDR1 and CDR2: MGHRA, YSYEKL. The CDR3 is 14 residues long. The V end lost 1 base, the J end lost 6 bases, and 11 bases lay between the germline ends. CDR3 DNA sequence: TGCGCCAGCAGCCAAGGGAGAAGGGCTGATACGCAGTATTTT. As protein: CASSQGRRADTQYF.

The V and J genes are TRBV6-1 and TRBJ2-7, with D possibly TRBD2 on 5 matching bases. The CDR3 contains 13 residues. Germline loops: CDR1 MNHNS, CDR2 SASEGT. Trimming cost V 4 bases and J 3 bases, with 10 bases left between them. The CDR3 DNA sequence: TGTGCCAGCAGTGGAGCAGCGGACTACGAGCAGTACTTC. Translated, it gives CASSGAADYEQYF.

The chain combines TRBV15 with TRBJ2-5; D gene unclear. The CDR3 contains 14 residues. The V and J ends lost 1 base and 2 bases respectively, with 8 bases between them. Germline V gene lookup returns CDR1 LNHNV and CDR2 YYDKDF (reference sequence). Written as DNA, the CDR3 is TGTGCCACCAGCAGAGGGACGGCACAAGAGACCCAGTACTTC. Protein: CATSRGTAQETQYF.

The table lists this clone with a few counts. The V and J genes are TRBV11-2 and TRBJ1-2, with D tentatively TRBD1 (5 bases). Trimming stripped 5 bases from V and 4 bases from J, with 11 bases between. Germline V gives CDR1 SGHAT, CDR2 FQNNGV. The CDR3 length is 13 residues. The CDR3 nucleotides read TGTGCCAGCAGCAGCCGGGGCCTCTATGGCTACACCTTC. Amino acids: CASSSRGLYGYTF. Supplemented by reference TRBV11-2 and TRBJ1-2, the full variable domain reads EAGVAQSPRYKIIEKRQSVAFWCNPISGHATLYWYQQILGQGPKLLIQFQNNGVVDDSQLPKDRFSAERLKGVDSTLKIQPAKLEDSAVYLCASSSRGLYGYTFGSGTRLTVV.

This clone was seen ten or more times. Other DNA sequences of this sample code for an identical CDR3. The genes are TRBV28 and TRBJ2-7; no reliable D call. The CDR3 runs 15 residues. The germline gives CDR1 MDHEN, CDR2 SYDVKM. Trimming took off 1 base at V and 1 base at J, with 11 bases between the two ends. CDR3 loop: CASSLSPRPSYEQYF. CDR3 nucleotides: TGTGCCAGCAGTTTATCCCCCAGGCCTTCCTACGAGCAGTACTTC.

V gene TRBV5-1 combines with J gene TRBJ2-7; no clear D gene. Per the germline V gene, CDR1 is SGHRS and CDR2 is YFSETQ. Trimming pared 3 bases from V and 3 bases from J, leaving 10 bases between. The CDR3 has 13 amino acids. The CDR3 DNA is TGCGCCAGCAGCTATCGCCTCAGCTACGAGCAGTACTTC. Its translation is CASSYRLSYEQYF.

This CDR3 reads CAWSAGSGYGYTF. Written as DNA, the CDR3 is TGTGCCTGGAGCGCAGGGTCGGGCTATGGCTACACCTTC. This chain uses TRBV30 with TRBJ1-2; weak D call: TRBD1 (5 bases). The ends were cut back, 3 bases at V and 4 bases at J, with 12 bases in the middle. CDR3 length: 13 amino acids. Germline loops: CDR1 GTSNPN, CDR2 SVGIG (reference sequence).

This clone was seen only a few times. V usage is TRBV6-1 and J usage is TRBJ1-2; TRBD1 might be the D (5 bases). This CDR3 comprises 14 residues. V was trimmed by 2 bases and J by 7 bases, leaving 14 bases between them. Per germline, CDR1 MNHNS and CDR2 SASEGT. The CDR3, as DNA: TGTGCCAGCAGTGAACTGGGGGTACTTGGTGGCTACACCTTC. Translation gives CASSELGVLGGYTF.

The table lists this clone with a few counts. The rearrangement links TRBV29-1 to TRBJ2-1; D gene ambiguous. Germline CDR1 is SQVTM and CDR2 is ANQGSEA. V lost 7 bases and J lost 0, with 13 bases in between. CDR3 length: 14 amino acids. The CDR3 here is CSAVGYLSYNEQFF. The CDR3 coding sequence is TGCAGCGCCGTAGGGTACCTCTCCTACAATGAGCAGTTCTTC.